What follows are 30 T cell receptor beta chains derived from one specimen sequenced in a study of technical replicates of blood from a few donors. Repertoires were generated with immunoSEQ multiplex PCR, while TCRdb's copy carries only in-frame clones and drops some. The data contain fewer than 95,000 clones, 94% of them singletons. Sequences were obtained from T cells isolated from PBMCs. These receptors all come from a human donor in good health.

V is TRBV5-1 and J is TRBJ2-2; 7 bases are a match to TRBD1. The germline CDR1 and CDR2 sequences are SGHRS and YFSETQ. CDR3 length: 18 residues. V lost 2 bases, J lost 5 bases, and 15 bases stayed unmatched. The CDR3 nucleotides read TGCGCCAGCAGCTTATTAAGCCGTCGGGACAGCCTAACCGGGGAGCTGTTTTTT. Translated: CASSLLSRRDSLTGELFF.

This chain connects TRBV11-3 to TRBJ1-1; D might be TRBD1 (6 bases). Per the germline V gene, CDR1 is SGHNT and CDR2 is YENEEA. The CDR3 runs to 14 residues. V was clipped by 5 bases and J by 4 bases, with 14 bases between them. The CDR3 protein is CASSRGGGSTEAFF. The CDR3 DNA follows: TGTGCCAGCAGCAGGGGGGGTGGGAGCACTGAAGCTTTCTTT.

V is TRBV11-3 and J is TRBJ2-1; 9 nucleotides line up with TRBD2. The junction had 2 bases not matched to a gene; V was cut back by 1 base and J by 7 bases. Germline V gene lookup returns CDR1 SGHNT and CDR2 YENEEA. The CDR3 is 14 amino acids. The CDR3 protein is CASSLGREGNEQFF. The CDR3 coding sequence is TGTGCCAGCAGCTTAGGGCGGGAGGGAAATGAGCAGTTCTTC.

V is TRBV5-1 and J is TRBJ2-5; TRBD2 matches 14 bases. The ends lost 4 bases at V and 5 bases at J; junction bases unmatched: 4. Germline V gives CDR1 SGHRS, CDR2 YFSETQ. CDR3 length: 15 residues. CDR3 in DNA: TGCGCCAGCAGCGCGGGACTAGCGGGAGAGGAGACCCAGTACTTC. The encoded protein is CASSAGLAGEETQYF.

J is TRBJ2-1 and V is TRBV2; no firm D call. This CDR3 spans 15 amino acids. Trimming took off 2 bases at V and 2 bases at J, with 10 bases between the two ends. The germline V gene encodes CDR1 SNHLY and CDR2 FYNNEI. The CDR3 DNA is TGTGCCAGCAGTGAACGTCGTCCCCCCTACAATGAGCAGTTCTTC. This codes for CASSERRPPYNEQFF.

The gene calls are TRBV18 and TRBJ1-2; TRBD1 matches at 9 bases. There are 15 residues in the CDR3. Germline V gene sequence: CDR1 KGHSH, CDR2 LQKENI. V shed 1 base, J shed 8 bases, and the junction held 8 bases outside the gene matches. This CDR3 reads CASSPLGQGTGGYTF. In DNA, the CDR3 is TGTGCCAGCTCACCACTGGGACAGGGCACAGGAGGCTACACCTTC. Together with reference TRBV18 and TRBJ1-2, the CDR3 gives the full variable domain: NAGVMQNPRHLVRRRGQEARLRCSPMKGHSHVYWYRQLPEEGLKFMVYLQKENIIDESGMPKERFSAEFPKEGPSILRIQQVVRGDSAAYFCASSPLGQGTGGYTFGSGTRLTVV.

The V gene is TRBV14, the J gene TRBJ1-1; the D gene is possibly TRBD1 (5 bases). CDR3 length equals 13 residues. CDR1 and CDR2 (germline): SGHDN, FVKESK. V shed 4 bases and J shed 11 bases, with 17 bases lying between them. CDR3 nucleotide sequence: TGTGCCAGCAGCCGGGAGTGGGGGGGATTTGCTTTCTTT. This codes for CASSREWGGFAFF.

The chain combines TRBV7-8 with TRBJ1-2; 8 bases map to TRBD1. V was clipped by 4 bases and J by 4 bases; unmatched bases: 8. The germline V gene has CDR1 SGHVS and CDR2 FQNEAQ. This CDR3 region has 15 residues. CDR3 DNA: TGTGCCAGCAGCTCCGGGACAGGAGCCTCCTATGGCTACACCTTC. Protein: CASSSGTGASYGYTF.

The chain links TRBV7-8 to TRBJ2-1; 10 bases map to TRBD2. V dropped 8 bases and J dropped 10; count of bases not matched to a gene: 5. Germline V gene lookup returns CDR1 SGHVS and CDR2 FQNEAQ. The CDR3 spans 12 residues. The CDR3, as DNA: TGTGCCAGCTTAGCGGGGGGACGGGAGCAGTTCTTC. This codes for CASLAGGREQFF. Using reference TRBV7-8 and TRBJ2-1 for the parts outside the CDR3, the full variable domain is GAGVSQSPRYKVAKRGQDVALRCDPISGHVSLFWYQQALGQGPEFLTYFQNEAQLDKSGLPSDRFFAERPEGSVSTLKIQRTQQEDSAVYLCASLAGGREQFFGPGTRLTVL.

V gene TRBV19 combines with J gene TRBJ2-3; weak D call: TRBD1 (5 bases). V shed 6 bases and J shed 2 bases, with 12 bases lying between them. The CDR3 sequence is 14 residues long. CDR1 LNHDA and CDR2 SQIVND come from the germline V gene (reference sequence). CDR3 amino acids: CASSPDSPTDTQYF. The CDR3 region has the DNA TGTGCCAGTAGCCCCGACAGCCCCACAGATACGCAGTATTTT.

This clone was seen a single time. This sequence joins TRBV19 and TRBJ2-2; a possible D gene is TRBD1 (6 bases). V was clipped by 8 bases and J by 5 bases, with 18 bases between them. CDR3 length equals 15 residues. Germline loops: CDR1 LNHDA, CDR2 SQIVND (reference sequence). CDR3 protein: CASHRTDAVTGELFF. The CDR3 nucleotides read TGTGCCAGTCATAGGACAGACGCGGTAACCGGGGAGCTGTTTTTT.

This rearrangement joins TRBV28 to TRBJ1-2, with D perhaps TRBD1 (5 bases). V was pared by 6 bases and J by 0 bases, with 11 bases between. The CDR3 totals 14 residues. The germline V gene has CDR1 MDHEN and CDR2 SYDVKM. CDR3 bases: TGTGCCAGCAGGCTGACAGCGACTAACTATGGCTACACCTTC. As protein: CASRLTATNYGYTF.

V usage is TRBV4-1 and J usage is TRBJ2-2, with 12 bases that match TRBD2. V lost 0 bases, J lost 5 bases, and 4 bases stayed unmatched. Germline V gene lookup returns CDR1 MGHRA and CDR2 YSYEKL. This CDR3 comprises 17 residues. CDR3: CASSQDVLAGGTGELFF. The CDR3 region has the DNA TGCGCCAGCAGCCAAGATGTGCTAGCGGGGGGGACCGGGGAGCTGTTTTTT.

V usage is TRBV7-9 and J usage is TRBJ2-7, with a tentative D call TRBD2 (6 bases). The CDR3 totals 14 residues. Trimming took off 5 bases at V and 3 bases at J, with 14 bases between the two ends. Germline assignment: CDR1 SEHNR and CDR2 FQNEAQ (reference sequence). The CDR3 protein is CASSLGGLDYEQYF. DNA of the CDR3: TGTGCCAGCAGCCTGGGGGGACTCGACTACGAGCAGTACTTC.

The chain employs TRBV10-3 and TRBJ2-7; 7 bases map to TRBD1. This CDR3 region has 13 residues. Losses at the gene ends were 6 bases for V and 2 bases for J; bases not matched to a gene: 4. Germline values: CDR1 ENHRY, CDR2 SYGVKD. Here the CDR3 DNA reads TGTGCCATCAGGGGGACAGAGCCCTACGAGCAGTACTTC. Residues: CAIRGTEPYEQYF.

CDR3 residues: CASSFPDRPSYEQYF. Written as DNA, the CDR3 is TGTGCCAGCAGCTTTCCCGACAGACCCTCCTACGAGCAGTACTTC. The chain is built from TRBV7-9 and TRBJ2-7; maybe TRBD1 (5 bases). This CDR3 comprises 15 residues. The V end was cut by 3 bases, the J end by 0 bases, with 12 bases between. Germline-derived CDR1 and CDR2 are SEHNR and FQNEAQ (reference sequence).

The chain has TRBV28 and TRBJ2-7, with D perhaps matching TRBD1 (5 bases). The CDR3 sequence is 15 residues long. V lost 1 base and J lost 5, with 15 bases in between. Germline V gives CDR1 MDHEN, CDR2 SYDVKM. The CDR3 DNA is TGTGCCAGCAGTTTATCCGCCCAGGGTTACAACGAGCAGTACTTC. It yields the protein CASSLSAQGYNEQYF.

The rearrangement uses TRBV7-9 and TRBJ2-1; D not resolved. From germline, CDR1 is SEHNR and CDR2 FQNEAQ (reference sequence). The V and J ends lost 5 bases and 8 bases respectively, with 25 bases between them. The CDR3 contains 17 residues. For the CDR3, the DNA is TGTGCCAGCAGCCAACCCCGCTCTGGAGCGCCCCCCCATGAGCAGTTCTTC. Translated: CASSQPRSGAPPHEQFF.

The chain uses TRBV28 and TRBJ2-1, with D perhaps TRBD1 (5 bases). CDR3 size: 14 residues. Germline CDR1 and CDR2: MDHEN and SYDVKM. The V end was cut by 3 bases, the J end by 5 bases, with 11 bases between. CDR3 in DNA: TGTGCCAGCAGTTTGCAGGGTTGGGACAATGAGCAGTTCTTC. It translates to CASSLQGWDNEQFF.

The CDR3 loop reads CASSSDRSLYGYTF. CDR3 coding DNA: TGTGCCAGCAGTTCGGACAGGTCCCTCTATGGCTACACCTTC. J is TRBJ1-2 and V is TRBV28; TRBD1 matches at 7 bases. V dropped 4 bases and J dropped 4; count of bases not matched to a gene: 6. The CDR3 is made up of 14 amino acids. Looked up from germline, CDR1 is MDHEN and CDR2 is SYDVKM.

The chain carries TRBV9 and TRBJ2-7, with D uncertain. Germline V CDR1 and CDR2: SGDLS, YYNGEE. V dropped 4 bases and J dropped 3 bases, with 17 bases sitting between them. The CDR3 sequence is 15 residues long. This CDR3 reads CASSLRSEVGYEQYF. CDR3 sequence (DNA): TGTGCCAGCAGCCTAAGGAGTGAGGTGGGCTACGAGCAGTACTTC.

The chain couples TRBV5-6 to TRBJ1-1; D not resolved. Germline V gene sequence: CDR1 SGHDT, CDR2 YYEEEE. Trimming cost V 4 bases and J 0 bases, with 13 bases left between them. The CDR3 is 15 amino acids. The CDR3 coding sequence is TGTGCCAGCAGCCTCGGAGGGCCCATGAACACTGAAGCTTTCTTT. Amino acids: CASSLGGPMNTEAFF.

CDR3 protein: CASRSTRAGGPGNEQFF. The CDR3 bases are TGTGCCAGCAGATCTACTAGGGCGGGAGGCCCGGGGAATGAGCAGTTCTTC. The chain uses TRBV7-9 and TRBJ2-1; 8 positions match TRBD2. The V and J ends lost 6 bases and 7 bases, in that order; junction bases with no gene match: 17. The germline V gene has CDR1 SEHNR and CDR2 FQNEAQ (reference sequence). The CDR3 runs to 17 residues. The variable domain in full, completed from reference TRBV7-9 and TRBJ2-1, reads DTGVSQNPRHKITKRGQNVTFRCDPISEHNRLYWYRQTLGQGPEFLTYFQNEAQLEKSRLLSDRFSAERPKGSFSTLEIQRTEQGDSAMYLCASRSTRAGGPGNEQFFGPGTRLTVL.

In DNA, the CDR3 is TGCGCCAGCGGTAGCGGGGGACTCACAGATACGCAGTATTTT. Translation: CASGSGGLTDTQYF. V usage is TRBV10-1 and J usage is TRBJ2-3; 9 bases fit TRBD2. Germline CDR1 is WNHNN and CDR2 is SYGVQD (reference sequence). The trim removed 8 bases at V and 2 bases at J, leaving 5 bases unmatched. The CDR3 is 14 residues long.

J is TRBJ1-5 and V is TRBV28, with no clear D. The germline gives CDR1 MDHEN, CDR2 SYDVKM. V was pared by 3 bases and J by 2 bases, with 5 bases between. CDR3 length equals 13 residues. The CDR3 spells CASSLPGNQPQHF. As DNA, the CDR3 is TGTGCCAGCAGTTTGCCGGGCAATCAGCCCCAGCATTTT.

This clone was seen only once. The chain links TRBV9 to TRBJ2-3; the D gene is possibly TRBD2 (6 bases). CDR1 is SGDLS and CDR2 is YYNGEE in the germline V gene. With 3 bases removed from V and 0 bases from J, the gap between germline ends came to 17 bases. This CDR3 contains 17 residues. The CDR3 loop is CASSERGAGTSTDTQYF. DNA of the CDR3: TGTGCCAGCAGCGAGCGCGGGGCCGGGACTAGCACAGATACGCAGTATTTT.

V and J are TRBV6-6 and TRBJ2-7, with TRBD1 as a possible D gene (5 bases). Trimming left V 2 bases short and J 4 bases short, with 6 bases between. Germline V lookup: CDR1 MNHNY, CDR2 SVGAGI (reference sequence). The CDR3 contains 12 residues. The CDR3 nucleotides are TGTGCCAGCAGTTACGACAGTTACGAGCAGTACTTC. Translating it yields CASSYDSYEQYF.

V is TRBV27 and J is TRBJ1-5; 10 bases are a match to TRBD1. Trimming removed 2 bases from V and 6 bases from J; junction bases left unmatched: 7. CDR3 length equals 16 residues. Germline V gives CDR1 MNHEY, CDR2 SMNVEV (reference sequence). For the CDR3, the DNA is TGTGCCAGCAGTTTACGGGACAGGGGAGGTAGTCAGCCCCAGCATTTT. Amino acid sequence: CASSLRDRGGSQPQHF.

The chain recombines TRBV28 with TRBJ2-6; TRBD2 matches 7 bases. Trimming cost V 2 bases and J 0 bases; bases outside gene matches: 13. Germline loops: CDR1 MDHEN, CDR2 SYDVKM. This CDR3 comprises 20 residues. CDR3 nucleotides: TGTGCCAGCAGTTTACTCACTACGGGGGGAAAGAGCTCTGGGGCCAACGTCCTGACTTTC. Protein: CASSLLTTGGKSSGANVLTF. The full variable domain, in which reference TRBV28 and TRBJ2-6 provide the parts outside the CDR3, is DVKVTQSSRYLVKRTGEKVFLECVQDMDHENMFWYRQDPGLGLRLIYFSYDVKMKEKGDIPEGYSVSREKKERFSLILESASTNQTSMYLCASSLLTTGGKSSGANVLTFGAGSRLTVL.

This clone appeared a few times. This chain links TRBV6-5 with TRBJ1-1; D unclear. Trimming shortened V by 6 bases and J by 4 bases, and 9 bases separated the two germline ends. The germline V gene has CDR1 MNHEY and CDR2 SVGAGI. There are 12 residues in the CDR3. CDR3 coding DNA: TGTGCCAGCAGGGAGCTGGCCACTGAAGCTTTCTTT. It is translated as CASRELATEAFF.